What follows is one T cell receptor (beta chain) and its context. Its antigen is as yet unknown. While the first cohort had fewer than 850 subjects, the donors belonged to the separate validation cohort of over a hundred subjects. This sample is part of a study of cytomegalovirus exposure and HLA in healthy donors. Study outcomes and limitations: In vitro experiments confirmed that three CMV-associated chains were specific for CMV antigens.

Assay used: immunoSEQ multiplex PCR; TCRdb lists only in-frame clones, some missing. Among a few hundred thousand clones listed, almost 90% were seen once. This receptor was obtained from a woman aged 18-29 years in good health and CMV-seronegative. The sequenced sample was PBMCs.

CDR3 sequence (DNA): TGTGCCAGCAGCACCTGGACAGGCCAAGAGACCCAGTACTTC. Translated: CASSTWTGQETQYF. The chain couples TRBV7-9 to TRBJ2-5; 7 bases fit TRBD1. Germline-derived CDR1 and CDR2 are SEHNR and FQNEAQ (reference sequence). This CDR3 contains 14 residues. V shed 5 bases, J shed 1 base, and the junction held 4 bases outside the gene matches.